What follows are 15 T cell receptor beta chains derived from one specimen sequenced in a study of cytomegalovirus exposure and HLA in healthy donors (dated by TCRdb to the late 2010s). The library was generated by the immunoSEQ multiplex PCR assay. The multiplex PCR relied on a mix of 60 forward primers for TCR Vbeta segments and 13 reverse primers for TCR Jbeta segments. Not all clones reach the TCRdb copy of this immuneACCESS table, which keeps in-frame sequences only. Checked studies attribute under half of the gap to unresolved V genes and leave the rest unexplained. Here the sample has around 40,000 clones; about three quarters occur a single time. The ten largest clones add up to 3.4% of the sample. The sequencing input was PBMCs. These receptors were obtained from a woman in her thirties in good health and CMV-seronegative.

V is TRBV10-3 and J is TRBJ2-3; 8 bases align to TRBD2. With 7 bases clipped from V and 2 bases from J, the junction kept 8 bases outside the gene matches. The CDR3 is 15 residues long. The V gene's germline CDR1 is ENHRY and CDR2 SYGVKD. The CDR3 coding sequence is TGTGCCATCACGGGGGGGCGGGATTCCACAGATACGCAGTATTTT. Translation gives CAITGGRDSTDTQYF.

In DNA form, the CDR3 reads TGCGCCAGCAGCTTACTTGGAAGCGAAAGCTCCTATAATTCACCCCTCCACTTT. This codes for CASSLLGSESSYNSPLHF. The chain uses TRBV5-1 and TRBJ1-6; no clear D gene. Germline CDR1 reads SGHRS; CDR2 reads YFSETQ. V shed 2 bases and J shed 0 bases, with 15 bases lying between them. This CDR3 has 18 residues.

This clone was seen a handful of times. The rearrangement joins TRBV29-1 to TRBJ1-1; TRBD1 is a possible D gene (6 bases). Deletions cut 7 bases from V and 1 base from J, with 7 bases between. CDR1 is SQVTM and CDR2 is ANQGSEA in the germline V gene. CDR3 length: 11 amino acids. The CDR3 protein is CSGQENTEAFF. CDR3 bases: TGCAGCGGACAGGAGAACACTGAAGCTTTCTTT.

This clone was seen more than once but under ten times. This chain uses TRBV6-4 with TRBJ2-2, with 8 nucleotides matching TRBD1. V trimming: 5 bases; J trimming: 3 bases; junction bases outside the gene matches: 5. The CDR3 consists of 15 residues. Germline V gives CDR1 MRHNA, CDR2 SNTAGT. The CDR3 here is CASSSETGDTGELFF. CDR3 in DNA: TGTGCCAGCAGTTCCGAGACAGGGGACACCGGGGAGCTGTTTTTT.

The rearrangement joins TRBV7-9 to TRBJ2-3; 8 nucleotides match TRBD2. The CDR3 has 16 residues. Germline assignment: CDR1 SEHNR and CDR2 FQNEAQ (reference sequence). V dropped 5 bases and J dropped 3; count of bases not matched to a gene: 10. The CDR3 loop reads CASSLTRGGRTDTQYF. CDR3 coding DNA: TGTGCCAGCAGCCTAACACGGGGGGGCCGGACAGATACGCAGTATTTT.

The V and J genes are TRBV6-1 and TRBJ2-7; 8 nucleotides align to TRBD1. The V and J ends lost 6 bases and 6 bases, in that order; junction bases with no gene match: 13. Germline CDR1 MNHNS, CDR2 SASEGT. The CDR3 has 15 amino acids. CDR3 sequence (DNA): TGTGCCAGCAGGGACACAGGGGGAAAAGGTCGCGAGCAGTACTTC. Its protein product is CASRDTGGKGREQYF.

The chain couples TRBV25-1 to TRBJ2-1; D is ambiguous. Germline CDR1 reads MGHDK; CDR2 reads SYGVNS. With 2 bases removed from V and 13 bases from J, the gap between germline ends came to 21 bases. The CDR3 contains 15 residues. The CDR3: CASSEPGTANSDQFF. The CDR3, as DNA: TGTGCCAGCAGTGAACCCGGCACCGCCAACAGTGATCAGTTCTTC.

This rearrangement joins TRBV28 to TRBJ1-1; 7 bases fit TRBD1. The length of the CDR3 is 14 residues. From germline, CDR1 is MDHEN and CDR2 SYDVKM. The V and J ends lost 2 bases and 7 bases, in that order; junction bases with no gene match: 7. CDR3 in amino acids: CASSLGDSVREAFF. The CDR3 coding sequence is TGTGCCAGCAGTTTAGGGGACAGTGTCCGTGAAGCTTTCTTT.

This clone was found a few times. This chain joins TRBV2 and TRBJ1-5; D may be TRBD1 (6 bases). Trimming pared 6 bases from V and 2 bases from J, leaving 14 bases between. Looked up from germline, CDR1 is SNHLY and CDR2 is FYNNEI. This CDR3 is built from 15 residues. CDR3 sequence reads: CASSRTGQGNQPQHF. CDR3 DNA: TGTGCCAGCAGCCGAACGGGACAAGGCAATCAGCCCCAGCATTTT.

This clone occurred a few times. The CDR3 nucleotides are TGTGCCAGCAGCCAAAGGACAGGTGAAGCTTTCTTT. Its translation is CASSQRTGEAFF. The gene calls are TRBV7-9 and TRBJ1-1, with TRBD1 matching 7 bases. Losses at the gene ends were 5 bases for V and 7 bases for J; bases not matched to a gene: 4. Germline assignment: CDR1 SEHNR and CDR2 FQNEAQ (reference sequence). The CDR3 is 12 amino acids.

The V gene is TRBV28, the J gene TRBJ2-7; no reliable D call. V shed 3 bases and J shed 2 bases, with 8 bases lying between them. The CDR3 is 13 amino acids. Germline CDR1 reads MDHEN; CDR2 reads SYDVKM. The CDR3 protein is CASSLHTTYEQYF. DNA of the CDR3: TGTGCCAGCAGTTTGCACACCACCTACGAGCAGTACTTC.

The sample holds one count of this clone. This chain uses TRBV28 with TRBJ2-7, with no clear D. CDR3 length: 14 amino acids. The V gene's germline CDR1 is MDHEN and CDR2 SYDVKM. V was clipped by 8 bases and J by 0 bases, with 14 bases between them. The CDR3 DNA is TGTGCCAGCCCGCCGTCGGGTTCCTCCTACGAGCAGTACTTC. Amino acids: CASPPSGSSYEQYF.

The V gene is TRBV30, the J gene TRBJ2-7, with D possibly matching TRBD1 (7 bases). V lost 5 bases and J 3 bases, leaving 14 bases between the germline ends. Germline loops: CDR1 GTSNPN, CDR2 SVGIG (reference sequence). CDR3 length: 13 residues. CDR3: CAWGGTANYEQYF. In DNA, the CDR3 is TGTGCCTGGGGGGGGACAGCCAACTACGAGCAGTACTTC.

This sequence joins TRBV5-1 and TRBJ2-3, with TRBD1 identical over 8 bases. After removal of 0 bases from V and 1 base from J, the junction contained 1 base not matched to a gene. This CDR3 spans 15 amino acids. In germline, CDR1 is SGHRS, CDR2 YFSETQ. The CDR3 is CASSLGRGRTDTQYF. CDR3 in DNA: TGCGCCAGCAGCTTGGGCAGGGGGCGCACAGATACGCAGTATTTT. The full variable domain, with the rest looked up from reference TRBV5-1 and TRBJ2-3, is KAGVTQTPRYLIKTRGQQVTLSCSPISGHRSVSWYQQTPGQGLQFLFEYFSETQRNKGNFPGRFSGRQFSNSRSEMNVSTLELGDSALYLCASSLGRGRTDTQYFGPGTRLTVL.

The chain carries TRBV7-2 and TRBJ2-7; the match to TRBD2 covers 7 bases. CDR1 is SGHTA, CDR2 FQGNSA, per germline. This CDR3 has 17 residues. Trimming cost V 5 bases and J 0 bases; bases outside gene matches: 13. The CDR3 reads CASSASGGGTISYEQYF. CDR3 nucleotide sequence: TGTGCCAGCAGCGCTAGTGGGGGGGGGACGATCTCCTACGAGCAGTACTTC.